The rows below give T cell receptor beta chains drawn from one sample of a study of CD8+CD57+ T cells in acquired aplastic anemia. TCRdb re-derived calls from the reads in MiXCR, one entry per CDR3 protein. The profile shows 250,000 to 350,000 distinct CDR3 sequences, around 60% of them singletons. The sample taken for sequencing was sorted CD4+, CD8+, or CD8+CD57+ T cells (not recorded which) from PBMCs. Every receptor here comes from a human donor with severe aplastic anemia or a healthy control (not recorded which). Both conserved end residues are part of each CDR3. The order of the fields is clone size, V gene, D gene, J gene, CDR3 DNA, CDR3 protein. A D gene is named only where the DNA matches it firmly. Expanded clones are given a class, and other clones once, few, many or no size at all.

abundance: NA
v_gene: TRBV7-8
d_gene: NA
j_gene: TRBJ2-7
CDR3nt: TGTGCCAGCAGCTACCACCGGGAGAACCCCTCCTACGAGCAGTACTTC
CDR3aa: CASSYHRENPSYEQYF

abundance: NA
v_gene: TRBV5-4
d_gene: NA
j_gene: TRBJ1-1
CDR3nt: TGTGCCAGCAGCATTAACACCAACACTGAAGCTTTCTTT
CDR3aa: CASSINTNTEAFF

abundance: NA
v_gene: TRBV7-2
d_gene: NA
j_gene: TRBJ1-4
CDR3nt: TGTGCCAGCAGCTCAACTCGGAGGGGACTGTTTTTT
CDR3aa: CASSSTRRGLFF

abundance: NA
v_gene: TRBV5-1
d_gene: NA
j_gene: TRBJ1-2
CDR3nt: TGCGCCAGCAGCCCCGGGTCCCGCTATGGCTACACCTTC
CDR3aa: CASSPGSRYGYTF

abundance: NA
v_gene: TRBV10-3
d_gene: NA
j_gene: TRBJ1-2
CDR3nt: TGTGCCATCAGTGGCGGTAGCGGGACCGTCCCCAGCTACACCTTC
CDR3aa: CAISGGSGTVPSYTF

abundance: many
v_gene: TRBV30
d_gene: NA
j_gene: TRBJ1-6
CDR3nt: TGTGCCTGGGACCTCCTGTCGGGGGTAGGAACCTATAATTCACCCCTCCACTTT
CDR3aa: CAWDLLSGVGTYNSPLHF

abundance: NA
v_gene: TRBV20-1
d_gene: NA
j_gene: TRBJ1-1
CDR3nt: TGCAGTGCTAGAAAGGTGGAGGGGCCCACTGAAGCTTTCTTT
CDR3aa: CSARKVEGPTEAFF

abundance: NA
v_gene: TRBV24-1
d_gene: NA
j_gene: TRBJ1-1
CDR3nt: TGTGCCACCAGTGATTGCCGCTCGGCTTTCTTT
CDR3aa: CATSDCRSAFF

abundance: many
v_gene: TRBV9
d_gene: NA
j_gene: TRBJ2-2
CDR3nt: TGTGCCAGCAGCGCCCTGGGGCTGGGTTACCGGGAGCTGTTTTTT
CDR3aa: CASSALGLGYRELFF

abundance: many
v_gene: TRBV12-3/TRBV12-4
d_gene: NA
j_gene: TRBJ1-2
CDR3nt: TGTGCCAGCAGTTCCCGAGAGGGGTCTTCTTCTTATGGCTACACCTTC
CDR3aa: CASSSREGSSSYGYTF

abundance: many
v_gene: TRBV19
d_gene: NA
j_gene: TRBJ1-2
CDR3nt: TGTGCCAGTAGCCCTGCGGTAGGGGATATTAACTATGGCTACACCTTC
CDR3aa: CASSPAVGDINYGYTF

abundance: NA
v_gene: TRBV11-3
d_gene: NA
j_gene: TRBJ2-7
CDR3nt: TGTGCCAGCAGCCAAAGAGGGATTCTTGGGACCTACGAGCAGTACTTC
CDR3aa: CASSQRGILGTYEQYF

abundance: once
v_gene: TRBV29-1
d_gene: NA
j_gene: TRBJ2-3
CDR3nt: TGCAGCGTTGGCTCAGGCCTCCTCACAGATACGCAGTATTTT
CDR3aa: CSVGSGLLTDTQYF

abundance: NA
v_gene: TRBV11-1
d_gene: NA
j_gene: TRBJ2-1
CDR3nt: TGTGCCAGCAGCCCAAGCCAAGGGAATAATGAGCAGTTCTTC
CDR3aa: CASSPSQGNNEQFF

abundance: many
v_gene: TRBV6-2/TRBV6-3
d_gene: NA
j_gene: TRBJ1-5
CDR3nt: TGTGCCAGCAGTCCCCGGGGGAGGGGGGGAGGACAGCCCCAGCATTTT
CDR3aa: CASSPRGRGGGQPQHF

abundance: NA
v_gene: TRBV19
d_gene: NA
j_gene: TRBJ2-7
CDR3nt: TGTGCCAGTAGTATAGCCCCAAGTAGCTACGAGCAGTACTTC
CDR3aa: CASSIAPSSYEQYF

abundance: NA
v_gene: TRBV14
d_gene: NA
j_gene: TRBJ2-1
CDR3nt: TGTGCCAGCAGCCAAGATAGAGCGGGCTACGACGACTACAATGAGCAGTTCTTC
CDR3aa: CASSQDRAGYDDYNEQFF

abundance: NA
v_gene: TRBV11-3
d_gene: TRBD1
j_gene: TRBJ2-5
CDR3nt: TGTGCCAGCAGTTCACAAGGACAGGCCCAAAGAGGGGAGACCCAGTACTTC
CDR3aa: CASSSQGQAQRGETQYF

abundance: few
v_gene: TRBV5-6
d_gene: TRBD1
j_gene: TRBJ2-7
CDR3nt: TGTGCCAGTACCAAAGGGACAGGGAGCTCCTACGAGCAGTACTTC
CDR3aa: CASTKGTGSSYEQYF

abundance: NA
v_gene: TRBV7-2
d_gene: TRBD2
j_gene: TRBJ2-5
CDR3nt: TGTGCCAGCAGCTTCCTAGCGGGGGGCGTCGAGACCCGGTACTTC
CDR3aa: CASSFLAGGVETRYF

abundance: NA
v_gene: TRBV20-1
d_gene: NA
j_gene: TRBJ1-2
CDR3nt: TGCAGTGCCGCCACCTCTGGAAGGGTGTACTATGGCTACACCTTC
CDR3aa: CSAATSGRVYYGYTF

abundance: NA
v_gene: TRBV10-3
d_gene: TRBD1
j_gene: TRBJ1-1
CDR3nt: TGTGCCATCAGTGAGCGGGACAGGGTGACTGAAGCTTTCTTT
CDR3aa: CAISERDRVTEAFF